The 24 T cell receptor beta chains reported below all come from one sample, sequenced in a study of PD-1 blockade in mismatch repair-deficient tumors. This table comes from immunoSEQ multiplex PCR, and its TCRdb copy is limited to in-frame clones, with some not included. Here the sample spans about 51,000 clones, 81% being singletons. The sequences come from peripheral blood, collected about 4.5 months after starting pembrolizumab. The receptors were sampled from an adult with mismatch repair-deficient cancer.

J is TRBJ2-3 and V is TRBV7-2, with 7 bases fitting TRBD2. The germline V gene encodes CDR1 SGHTA and CDR2 FQGNSA. The trim removed 2 bases at V and 3 bases at J, leaving 5 bases unmatched. The CDR3 is 15 amino acids. The CDR3 protein is CASSLTAGETDTQYF. In nucleotides, the CDR3 is TGTGCCAGCAGCTTAACGGCGGGAGAAACAGATACGCAGTATTTT.

J is TRBJ1-1 and V is TRBV20-1; D not resolved. The germline gives CDR1 DFQATT, CDR2 SNEGSKA (reference sequence). The CDR3 has 9 residues. Here the CDR3 DNA reads TGCAGCCCCTCCACTGAAGCTTTCTTT. Amino acid sequence: CSPSTEAFF.

CDR3 nucleotide sequence: TGTGCTAGTGGTTTGGGGAGGACAGGGACATTTCCGTCCTCTGGAAACACCATATATTTT. It is translated as CASGLGRTGTFPSSGNTIYF. The chain links TRBV12-5 to TRBJ1-3; 8 bases line up with TRBD1. Germline CDR1 reads LGHNT; CDR2 reads FRNRAP. The V gene end was trimmed by 1 base and the J gene end by 0 bases; junction bases not matched to a gene: 14. The CDR3 is 20 residues long.

The V gene is TRBV6-5, the J gene TRBJ2-1; either TRBD1 or TRBD2 may fit D (6 bases each). Trimming took 6 bases from V and 2 from J, leaving 11 bases between them. Germline lookup yields CDR1 MNHEY and CDR2 SVGAGI. There are 14 residues in the CDR3. Here the CDR3 reads CASRGGGAYNEQFF. The CDR3 nucleotides read TGTGCCAGCAGAGGGGGAGGCGCCTACAATGAGCAGTTCTTC.

V and J are TRBV7-2 and TRBJ2-3, with a weak D call TRBD1 (5 bases). Germline loops: CDR1 SGHTA, CDR2 FQGNSA. V dropped 3 bases and J dropped 0 bases, with 10 bases sitting between them. The CDR3 contains 15 residues. The CDR3 is CASSLGRPSTDTQYF. As DNA, the CDR3 is TGTGCCAGCAGCTTGGGGCGACCTAGCACAGATACGCAGTATTTT.

The J gene is TRBJ1-3, the V gene TRBV11-2, with D unclear. The CDR3 spans 15 residues. V dropped 2 bases and J dropped 4 bases, with 12 bases sitting between them. Germline V gives CDR1 SGHAT, CDR2 FQNNGV. CDR3 nucleotides: TGTGCCAGCAGCTTAATCGGGGTTTCGGGAAACACCATATATTTT. Protein sequence: CASSLIGVSGNTIYF.

The V gene is TRBV5-1, the J gene TRBJ2-5; no clear D gene. Germline CDR1 SGHRS, CDR2 YFSETQ. Trimming pared 0 bases from V and 3 bases from J, leaving 3 bases between. The CDR3 consists of 12 residues. The CDR3, as DNA: TGCGCCAGCAGCTTGGGGGAAGAGACCCAGTACTTC. This encodes CASSLGEETQYF.

The chain couples TRBV27 to TRBJ2-2, with TRBD2 as a possible D gene (6 bases). The CDR3 contains 15 residues. V was clipped by 3 bases and J by 5 bases, with 13 bases between them. Looked up from germline, CDR1 is MNHEY and CDR2 is SMNVEV (reference sequence). The CDR3 DNA reads as TGTGCCAGCAGTTTGGAGGAGGGCAGAACCGGGGAGCTGTTTTTT. This encodes CASSLEEGRTGELFF.

The rearrangement uses TRBV2 and TRBJ2-5; D is undetermined. V was shortened by 7 bases and J by 5 bases, with 11 bases between the two germline ends. The CDR3 runs 12 residues. Per germline, CDR1 SNHLY and CDR2 FYNNEI. The CDR3 region is CASKPEGETQYF. The CDR3 DNA is TGTGCCAGCAAGCCAGAAGGGGAGACCCAGTACTTC.

CDR3 coding DNA: TGTGCCAGCAGCTCCGGGTCTGGGGCCAACGTCCTGACTTTC. It encodes CASSSGSGANVLTF. This sequence joins TRBV5-4 and TRBJ2-6; D is uncertain. The V end lost 3 bases, the J end lost 1 base, and 5 bases lay between the germline ends. This CDR3 comprises 14 residues. The V gene's germline CDR1 is SGHNT and CDR2 YYREEE (reference sequence).

The chain uses TRBV9 and TRBJ2-3; the match to TRBD2 covers 11 bases. This CDR3 is built from 16 residues. With V trimmed by 0 bases and J by 5 bases, 5 bases remained unmatched. The germline V gene has CDR1 SGDLS and CDR2 YYNGEE. The CDR3, as DNA: TGTGCCAGCAGCGTAGTTCCTGGACTAGCGGGAGATACGCAGTATTTT. It translates to CASSVVPGLAGDTQYF. Full variable domain (outside the CDR3, taken from reference TRBV9 and TRBJ2-3): DSGVTQTPKHLITATGQRVTLRCSPRSGDLSVYWYQQSLDQGLQFLIQYYNGEERAKGNILERFSAQQFPDLHSELNLSSLELGDSALYFCASSVVPGLAGDTQYFGPGTRLTVL.

This clone was detected only a few times. The V and J genes are TRBV29-1 and TRBJ1-2; no definite D call. Germline V gene sequence: CDR1 SQVTM, CDR2 ANQGSEA. The CDR3 totals 12 residues. Trimming removed 2 bases from V and 4 bases from J, with 8 bases in between. The CDR3 region is CSVESTVYGYTF. In nucleotides, the CDR3 is TGCAGCGTTGAAAGTACAGTCTATGGCTACACCTTC.

This clone appeared a few times. V usage is TRBV11-2 and J usage is TRBJ2-7; no clear D. The V end was cut by 2 bases, the J end by 2 bases, with 10 bases between. This CDR3 spans 14 amino acids. Germline lookup yields CDR1 SGHAT and CDR2 FQNNGV. The CDR3 coding sequence is TGTGCCAGCAGCTTACTCGGGCAGGCCTACGAGCAGTACTTC. This translates into CASSLLGQAYEQYF. The full variable domain, its missing parts supplied by reference TRBV11-2 and TRBJ2-7, is EAGVAQSPRYKIIEKRQSVAFWCNPISGHATLYWYQQILGQGPKLLIQFQNNGVVDDSQLPKDRFSAERLKGVDSTLKIQPAKLEDSAVYLCASSLLGQAYEQYFGPGTRLTVT.

The chain joins TRBV15 to TRBJ2-1; 9 nucleotides agree with TRBD1. Trimming at V came to 6 bases and at J to 7 bases, leaving 4 bases not matched to a gene. This CDR3 contains 13 residues. Per the germline V gene, CDR1 is LNHNV and CDR2 is YYDKDF (reference sequence). The CDR3, as DNA: TGTGCCACCAGGGGGACAGGGTTGAATGAGCAGTTCTTC. This translates into CATRGTGLNEQFF.

This sequence joins TRBV18 and TRBJ2-5; TRBD2 matches 8 bases. The junction had 5 bases not matched to a gene; V was cut back by 0 bases and J by 2 bases. Looked up from germline, CDR1 is KGHSH and CDR2 is LQKENI. The CDR3 runs to 16 residues. The CDR3 nucleotides are TGTGCCAGCTCACCACCGCGGATAGCGGGGCAAGAGACCCAGTACTTC. As protein: CASSPPRIAGQETQYF.

The chain is built from TRBV12-5 and TRBJ2-1, with D tentatively TRBD1 or TRBD2 (6 bases each). This CDR3 region has 16 residues. The V end lost 1 base, the J end lost 6 bases, and 16 bases lay between the germline ends. Looked up from germline, CDR1 is LGHNT and CDR2 is FRNRAP. CDR3 sequence: CASGLGGRGLGNEQFF. The CDR3 DNA is TGTGCTAGTGGTTTGGGGGGTCGGGGGCTAGGCAATGAGCAGTTCTTC.

This clone has only one observation. The V call is TRBV29-1, the J call TRBJ2-1; 9 bases fit TRBD2. CDR3 length equals 14 residues. CDR1 is SQVTM and CDR2 is ANQGSEA in the germline V gene. The V segment lost 1 base and the J segment 5 bases; nucleotides outside the gene matches: 3. The CDR3 loop is CSVEASGAHNEQFF. CDR3 nucleotide sequence: TGCAGCGTTGAAGCTAGCGGGGCACACAATGAGCAGTTCTTC.

The genes are TRBV4-1 and TRBJ2-5, with a possible D match to TRBD2 (5 bases). The CDR3 totals 14 residues. Germline CDR1 is MGHRA and CDR2 is YSYEKL. With 0 bases removed from V and 4 bases from J, the gap between germline ends came to 9 bases. The CDR3 is CASSQEERAETQYF. For the CDR3, the DNA is TGCGCCAGCAGCCAAGAGGAGAGGGCAGAGACCCAGTACTTC.

The chain uses TRBV14 and TRBJ2-4; 8 bases align to TRBD2. CDR1 and CDR2 from the germline V gene are SGHDN and FVKESK. V shed 2 bases and J 7 bases; nucleotides not matched to a gene: 4. This CDR3 comprises 14 residues. The CDR3 is CASSQRGGRNIQYF. CDR3 nucleotide sequence: TGTGCCAGCAGCCAACGGGGGGGCCGGAACATTCAGTACTTC.

This chain joins TRBV6-5 and TRBJ2-5; D gene unclear. This CDR3 comprises 13 residues. Trimming removed 6 bases at V and 4 bases at J, with 12 bases between. CDR1 is MNHEY, CDR2 SVGAGI, per germline. The CDR3 coding sequence is TGTGCCAGCAGCAACGGATTGGGAGAGACCCAGTACTTC. Translated, it gives CASSNGLGETQYF.

CDR3 in amino acids: CASSFGVGGYPEAFF. The CDR3 nucleotides read TGTGCCAGCAGCTTCGGTGTAGGGGGGTACCCTGAAGCTTTCTTT. V usage is TRBV7-8 and J usage is TRBJ1-1; maybe TRBD1 (6 bases). The germline V gene has CDR1 SGHVS and CDR2 FQNEAQ. CDR3 length: 15 residues. V gave up 3 bases and J gave up 6 bases, with 17 bases separating them.

The gene calls are TRBV6-1 and TRBJ1-1; D is possibly TRBD1 (5 bases). Germline loops: CDR1 MNHNS, CDR2 SASEGT. Trimming removed 6 bases at V and 4 bases at J, with 15 bases between. The CDR3 spans 14 residues. CDR3 in amino acids: CASRRDGLSTEAFF. For the CDR3, the DNA is TGTGCCAGCAGGCGGGACGGGTTGAGCACTGAAGCTTTCTTT.

The chain is built from TRBV19 and TRBJ2-2; 9 positions match TRBD1. CDR1 is LNHDA and CDR2 is SQIVND in the germline V gene (reference sequence). The CDR3 contains 15 residues. Trimming took 5 bases from V and 8 from J; bases not matched to a gene: 9. CDR3 sequence (DNA): TGTGCCAGTAGTTGGGGACAGGGAGGCTCGGGGGAGCTGTTTTTT. Protein sequence: CASSWGQGGSGELFF. Complete variable domain (other parts from reference TRBV19 and TRBJ2-2): DGGITQSPKYLFRKEGQNVTLSCEQNLNHDAMYWYRQDPGQGLRLIYYSQIVNDFQKGDIAEGYSVSREKKESFPLTVTSAQKNPTAFYLCASSWGQGGSGELFFGEGSRLTVL.

This chain uses TRBV27 with TRBJ2-3; 8 nucleotides match TRBD1. CDR3 length: 15 residues. Germline CDR1 is MNHEY and CDR2 is SMNVEV (reference sequence). J was trimmed by 2 bases and V by 6 bases; bases with no gene match: 7. The CDR3 DNA is TGTGCCAGCAGGGGGGACAGGCGCATCACAGATACGCAGTATTTT. It yields the protein CASRGDRRITDTQYF.